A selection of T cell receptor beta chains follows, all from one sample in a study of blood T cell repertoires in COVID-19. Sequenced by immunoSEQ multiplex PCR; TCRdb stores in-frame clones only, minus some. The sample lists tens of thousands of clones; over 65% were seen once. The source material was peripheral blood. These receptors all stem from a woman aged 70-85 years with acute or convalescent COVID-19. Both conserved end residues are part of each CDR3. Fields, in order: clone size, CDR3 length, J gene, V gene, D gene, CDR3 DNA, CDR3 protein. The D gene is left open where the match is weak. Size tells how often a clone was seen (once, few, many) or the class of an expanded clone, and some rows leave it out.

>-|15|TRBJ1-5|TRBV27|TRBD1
TGTGCCAGCAGTTTACGGACAGGGGGCAACCAGCCCCAGCATTTT
CASSLRTGGNQPQHF
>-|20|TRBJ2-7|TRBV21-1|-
TGTGCCAGCAGCAAAGGGGGGGCCGGACAGGGGCGCCCCTGTTACTACGAGCAGTACTTC
CASSKGGAGQGRPCYYEQYF
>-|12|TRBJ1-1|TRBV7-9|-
TGTGCCAGCAGCCCCTCGGCAGGGGTGGCTTTCTTT
CASSPSAGVAFF
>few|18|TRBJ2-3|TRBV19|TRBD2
TGTGCCAGTAGTATAACTCAAGGACTAGCGGGAGGGTCAGATACGCAGTATTTT
CASSITQGLAGGSDTQYF
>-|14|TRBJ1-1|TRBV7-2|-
TGTGCCAGCAGCTCATACCCAGGGCCTGGCGGAGCTTTCTTT
CASSSYPGPGGAFF
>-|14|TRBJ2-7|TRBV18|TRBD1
TGTGCCAGCTCTCAAGACAGGGTCACAAACGAGCAGTACTTC
CASSQDRVTNEQYF
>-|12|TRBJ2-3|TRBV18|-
TGTGCCAGCTCAGGGACTTCTGATACGCAGTATTTT
CASSGTSDTQYF
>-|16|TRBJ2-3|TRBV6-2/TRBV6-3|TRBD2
TGTGCCAGCAGTTACCGAGGGACTAGCGCGGCAGATACGCAGTATTTT
CASSYRGTSAADTQYF
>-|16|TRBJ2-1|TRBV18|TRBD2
TGTGCCAGCTCTCGGGAAACTAGCGGGAGTGGCGATGAGCAGTTCTTC
CASSRETSGSGDEQFF
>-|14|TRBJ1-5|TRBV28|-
TGTGCCAGCAGTTTCGGACAGCACAATCAGCCCCAGCATTTT
CASSFGQHNQPQHF
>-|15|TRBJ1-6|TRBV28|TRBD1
TGTGCCAGCAGTATTACGACAGGGGGAAATTCACCCCTCCACTTT
CASSITTGGNSPLHF
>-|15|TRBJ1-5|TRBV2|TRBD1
TGTGCCAGCAGTAGGGACAGGGGCGGCAATCAGCCCCAGCATTTT
CASSRDRGGNQPQHF
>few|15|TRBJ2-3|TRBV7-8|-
TGTGCCAGCAGCCTTGGGGCGGGGAACACAGATACGCAGTATTTT
CASSLGAGNTDTQYF
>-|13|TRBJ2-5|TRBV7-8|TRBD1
TGTGCCAGCACCTGGACAGGGAAAGAGACCCAGTACTTC
CASTWTGKETQYF
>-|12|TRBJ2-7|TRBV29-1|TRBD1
TGCAGCGCCCAGGGGGCTCTCTACGAGCAGTACTTC
CSAQGALYEQYF
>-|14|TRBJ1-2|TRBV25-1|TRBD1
TGTGCCAGCAGACGACAGGGGACTAACTATGGCTACACCTTC
CASRRQGTNYGYTF
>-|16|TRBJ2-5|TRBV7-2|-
TGTGCCAGCAGCTTAGCGGGTAGCGGTACATTTGGCACCCAGTACTTC
CASSLAGSGTFGTQYF
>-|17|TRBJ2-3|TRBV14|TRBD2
TGTGCCAGCAGCCAAGACGGGACTAGCGGGGTCCGGGATACGCAGTATTTT
CASSQDGTSGVRDTQYF
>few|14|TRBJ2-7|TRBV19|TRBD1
TGTGCCAGTAGTTCCGGGACAGGGACCTACGAGCAGTACTTC
CASSSGTGTYEQYF
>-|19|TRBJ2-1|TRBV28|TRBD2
TGTGCCAGCAGTTCCGGACCCGGACTAGCGGGAGTTGTCGGGGATGAGCAGTTCTTC
CASSSGPGLAGVVGDEQFF
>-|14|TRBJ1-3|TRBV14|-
TGTGCCAGCAGAAGCGCGGGCTCTGGAAACACCATATATTTT
CASRSAGSGNTIYF
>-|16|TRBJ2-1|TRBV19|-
TGTGCCAGTACCTCCGGGACTGCCAGCTCCTACAATGAGCAGTTCTTC
CASTSGTASSYNEQFF
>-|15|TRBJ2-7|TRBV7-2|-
TGTGCCAGCAGCCGCCTAAGGGGGGGGCTCTCCGAGCAGTACTTC
CASSRLRGGLSEQYF
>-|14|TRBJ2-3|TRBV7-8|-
TGTGCCAGCAGCTTTCGAGGGGGTGCAGATACGCAGTATTTT
CASSFRGGADTQYF
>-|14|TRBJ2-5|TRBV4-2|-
TGTGCCAGCAGCCAGACGATAAGGGGAGAGACCCAGTACTTC
CASSQTIRGETQYF
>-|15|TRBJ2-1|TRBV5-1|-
TGCGCCAGCAGCTTGGTCGGGGGTTCTGGGAATGAGCAGTTCTTC
CASSLVGGSGNEQFF
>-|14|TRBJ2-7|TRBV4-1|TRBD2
TGCGCCAGCAGCCAAACTAGCGGGGGTTACGAGCAGTACTTC
CASSQTSGGYEQYF
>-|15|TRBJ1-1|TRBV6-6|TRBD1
TGTGCCAGCAGTTACCGACAGGGAGTAAACACTGAAGCTTTCTTT
CASSYRQGVNTEAFF
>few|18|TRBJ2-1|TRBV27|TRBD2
TGTGCCAGCAGTTTTCGCTTCTTGAGCGGGAATCAGGACAATGAGCAGTTCTTC
CASSFRFLSGNQDNEQFF
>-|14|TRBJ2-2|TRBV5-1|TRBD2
TGCGCCAGCAGCTTAGGCGGGGGCACCGGGGAGCTGTTTTTT
CASSLGGGTGELFF
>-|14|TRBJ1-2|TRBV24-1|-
TGTGCCACCAGTGATTTCAGCAGGGGTTATGGCTACACCTTC
CATSDFSRGYGYTF
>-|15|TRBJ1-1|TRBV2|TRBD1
TGTGCCAGCAGGCTCGCCGGGACAGAGAACACTGAAGCTTTCTTT
CASRLAGTENTEAFF
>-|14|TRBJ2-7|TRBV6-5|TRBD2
TGTGCCAGCAGAATAGCGGGAGTCGGCCACGAGCAGTACTTC
CASRIAGVGHEQYF
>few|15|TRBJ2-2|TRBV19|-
TGTGCCAGTAGTTTTTCGGGACTTAACACCGGGGAGCTGTTTTTT
CASSFSGLNTGELFF
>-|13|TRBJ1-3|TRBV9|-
TGTGCCAGCAGCGTCCCGGGGGGAGGCACCATATATTTT
CASSVPGGGTIYF
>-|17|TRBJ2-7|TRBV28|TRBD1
TGTGCCAGCAGTTCTCCCCGGGACAGGAAGGGCTCCTACGAGCAGTACTTC
CASSSPRDRKGSYEQYF
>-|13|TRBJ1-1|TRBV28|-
TGTGCCAGCAGTCCCCGCCCCGCGGGTAGAGCTTTCTTT
CASSPRPAGRAFF
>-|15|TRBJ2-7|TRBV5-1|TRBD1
TGCGCCAGCAGCTCCGGACAGGTCCAGGGCTACGAGCAGTACTTC
CASSSGQVQGYEQYF
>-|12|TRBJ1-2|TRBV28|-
TGTGCCAGCAGACAGGGTACTGGTGGCTACACCTTC
CASRQGTGGYTF
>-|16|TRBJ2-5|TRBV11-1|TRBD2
TGTGCCAGCAGCCCCGCTGTTGGCGGGGGGCAAGAGACCCAGTACTTC
CASSPAVGGGQETQYF
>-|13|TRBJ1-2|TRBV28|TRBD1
TGTGCCAGCAGTCCTACAGGGGAAGGTGGCTACACCTTC
CASSPTGEGGYTF
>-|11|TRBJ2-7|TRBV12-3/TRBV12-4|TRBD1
TGTGCCAGCAGACACCTGGACAGGGCCGAGTTC
CASRHLDRAEF
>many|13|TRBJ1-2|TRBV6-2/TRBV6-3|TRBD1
TGTGCCAGCATCCCCGGGACAGGGGGTGGCTACACCTTC
CASIPGTGGGYTF
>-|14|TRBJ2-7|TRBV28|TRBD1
TGTGCCAGCAGTTTACCAGGGGGCTTGGACGAGCAGTACTTC
CASSLPGGLDEQYF
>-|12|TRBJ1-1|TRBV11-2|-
TGTGCCAGCAGCTCCTGGACACCTGAAGCTTTCTTT
CASSSWTPEAFF
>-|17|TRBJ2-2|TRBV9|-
TGTGCCAGCAGCGTGACCCCCGGGGGAGAAAACACCGGGGAGCTGTTTTTT
CASSVTPGGENTGELFF
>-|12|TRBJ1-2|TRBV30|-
TGTGCCTGGAGTGAACAGTTCAGCGGCTACACCTTC
CAWSEQFSGYTF
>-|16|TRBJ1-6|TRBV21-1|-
TGTGCCAGCAGCAAAGCGTCAGTAATACATAATTCACCCCTCCACTTT
CASSKASVIHNSPLHF
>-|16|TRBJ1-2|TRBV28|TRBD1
TGTGCCAGCAGTCGTTTCGCCGGGACAGGGGAGGTTGGCTACACCTTC
CASSRFAGTGEVGYTF
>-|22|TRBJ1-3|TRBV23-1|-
TGCGCCAGCAGTCAATCGATACAGAGCGGGACGGTGCTTACGGACTCTGGAAACACCATATATTTT
CASSQSIQSGTVLTDSGNTIYF
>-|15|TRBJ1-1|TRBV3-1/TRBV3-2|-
TGTGCCAGCAGTCGAGGCCAGCGTATCAACACTGAAGCTTTCTTT
CASSRGQRINTEAFF
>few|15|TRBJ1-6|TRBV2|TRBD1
TGTGCCAGCAGTGCACGGGACAGGGGAAAATCACCCCTCCACTTT
CASSARDRGKSPLHF
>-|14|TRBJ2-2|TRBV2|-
TGTGCCAGCTCTCCAGACTTGAACACCGGGGAGCTGTTTTTT
CASSPDLNTGELFF